The present TCR beta chain was sequenced within a study of T-cell reconstitution after alpha-beta-depleted transplantation in children. V was clipped by 5 bases and J by 11 bases, with 16 bases between them. The CDR3 is 13 residues long. Germline assignment: CDR1 LNHDA and CDR2 SQIVND (reference sequence). It was with unique molecular identifiers that the TCRbeta library was prepared. MiXCR, applied by TCRdb to the PCR reads, yields one record per CDR3 protein. The sample consists of 450,000 to 500,000 distinct CDR3 sequences, around 13% of them appearing once. This clonotype was observed a single time.

The chain recombines TRBV19 with TRBJ2-1; D may be TRBD1 (6 bases). This specimen consisted of PBMCs from the stem cell graft donor, obtained from the stem cell graft. The clonotype comes from a human donor who donated a stem cell graft to a child with combined immunodeficiency. Here the CDR3 reads CASSARGGRKQFF. Here the CDR3 DNA reads TGTGCCAGTAGTGCCCGAGGGGGACGCAAGCAGTTCTTC.